Below, 21 T cell receptor beta chains from the same sample are listed, as sequenced in a study of blood T cells in healthy people across ages (dated by TCRdb to between 2014 and 2017). The library was made by 5' RACE. This sample was sequenced with an Illumina HiSeq 2500. A second roughly 6 to 12 cycle PCR used a sample-barcoded 5' primer and a J-beta primer mix. The public reads were reprocessed in TCRdb via fastp at Q25 and MiXCR, keeping in-frame beta chains. Duplicate CDR3 protein sequences are folded into a single record with the most common DNA and genes. Within this sample are around 700,000 distinct CDR3 sequences, with around a quarter of them counted one time only. The top ten constitute 9% to 9.5% of the sample. These data were also reused for a study on T cells of mothers and their children.

The sequenced sample consisted of blood. The receptors were sampled from a boy between 10 and 17 years old in good health.

This sequence joins TRBV20-1 and TRBJ2-1; TRBD2 aligns across 7 bases. The J call may be in error: the DNA end matches TRBJ2-5 better. This CDR3 spans 14 amino acids. From germline, CDR1 is DFQATT and CDR2 SNEGSKA (reference sequence). The CDR3 sequence: CSAMGGSGYETQYF. CDR3 nucleotides: TGCAGTGCTATGGGCGGGAGTGGATATGAGACCCAGTACTTC.

This clonotype occurred many times. The V gene is TRBV29-1, the J gene TRBJ2-7, with 7 bases lining up with TRBD1. The CDR3 is 17 amino acids. From germline, CDR1 is SQVTM and CDR2 ANQGSEA. V was pared by 3 bases and J by 2 bases, with 16 bases of the junction left unmatched. The CDR3 reads CSVEDRSRAGRAYEQYF. The CDR3 region has the DNA TGCAGCGTTGAGGACAGGTCGAGGGCCGGACGTGCCTACGAGCAGTACTTC.

The genes are TRBV6-5 and TRBJ1-5; 7 bases are shared with TRBD1. Germline V CDR1 and CDR2: MNHEY, SVGAGI. V gave up 2 bases and J gave up 7 bases; unmatched junction bases: 5. The CDR3 is 14 amino acids. In DNA, the CDR3 is TGTGCCAGCAGTTACAGGCAGGGGGGCCAGCCCCAGCATTTT. Its translation: CASSYRQGGQPQHF.

J is TRBJ2-5 and V is TRBV2, with D tentatively TRBD1 (6 bases). Trimming pared 3 bases from V and 5 bases from J, leaving 16 bases between. The CDR3 length is 15 residues. From germline, CDR1 is SNHLY and CDR2 FYNNEI. CDR3 in DNA: TGTGCCAGCAGTGAGGGACACCCTACGGGGGAGACCCAGTACTTC. This translates into CASSEGHPTGETQYF. Together with reference TRBV2 and TRBJ2-5, the CDR3 gives the full variable domain: EPEVTQTPSHQVTQMGQEVILRCVPISNHLYFYWYRQILGQKVEFLVSFYNNEISEKSEIFDDQFSVERPDGSNFTLKIRSTKLEDSAMYFCASSEGHPTGETQYFGPGTRLLVL.

This clonotype was detected only a few times. The chain recombines TRBV3-1 with TRBJ2-5; TRBD2 is a possible D gene (5 bases). CDR3 size: 14 residues. Germline V lookup: CDR1 LGHDT, CDR2 YNNKEL (reference sequence). V was trimmed by 2 bases and J by 4 bases, leaving 11 bases between them. CDR3 bases: TGTGCCAGCAGCCAAATGGGAGTGGGAGAGACCCAGTACTTC. Residues: CASSQMGVGETQYF.

This clonotype has only one observation. This chain joins TRBV6-5 and TRBJ1-1, with D possibly being TRBD1 (6 bases). V lost 3 bases to trimming and J lost 1 base, with 9 bases between them. CDR1 and CDR2 from the germline V gene are MNHEY and SVGAGI. The length of the CDR3 is 14 residues. CDR3 in amino acids: CASSYRGGNTEAFF. DNA for the CDR3: TGTGCCAGCAGTTATAGAGGGGGGAACACTGAAGCTTTCTTT.

The V call is TRBV4-1, the J call TRBJ2-5; possibly TRBD1 for D (6 bases). The DNA end favors TRBJ2-7, so the J call may be wrong. The CDR3 is 15 residues long. CDR1 and CDR2 from the germline V gene are MGHRA and YSYEKL. In nucleotides, the CDR3 is TGCGCCAGCAGCCGACTACTGGACAGTTCCTACGAGCAGTACTTC. Translated, it gives CASSRLLDSSYEQYF.

As regards this clonotype: The germline gene is not matched at one end of the junction; a read error may be the cause. The rearrangement uses TRBV9 and TRBJ2-7; tentatively, D is TRBD1 (6 bases). This CDR3 spans 14 amino acids. Germline-derived CDR1 and CDR2 are SGDLS and YYNGEE. CDR3: CASSVAGASYEQHF. Here the CDR3 DNA reads TGTGCCAGCAGCGTAGCAGGGGCCTCTTACGAGCAGCACTTC.

The chain is built from TRBV12-3 or TRBV12-4 and TRBJ2-7; 11 bases are a match to TRBD2. The CDR3 has 20 amino acids. V lost 1 base, J lost 3 bases, and 17 bases stayed unmatched. CDR3 nucleotides: TGTGCCAGCAGTTTAGAGGGAGAAACGATTAGCGGGGGGGCGGACTACGAGCAGTACTTC. Translation: CASSLEGETISGGADYEQYF.

The chain couples TRBV4-2 to TRBJ2-5; D unresolved. The germline gives CDR1 LGHNA, CDR2 YNFKEQ. Trimming shortened V by 0 bases and J by 9 bases, and 11 bases separated the two germline ends. CDR3 size: 13 residues. This chain's CDR3 is CASSQDFQAPQYF. The CDR3 DNA reads as TGTGCCAGCAGCCAAGATTTTCAAGCGCCCCAGTACTTC.

The chain is built from TRBV20-1 and TRBJ1-1; a weak D match, TRBD1 (5 bases). The CDR3 is made up of 13 amino acids. Germline CDR1 is DFQATT and CDR2 is SNEGSKA (reference sequence). The V end was cut by 6 bases, the J end by 4 bases, with 15 bases between. As DNA, the CDR3 is TGCAGTGCGCCCGGGGCTGTGGGCACTGAAGCTTTCTTT. It is translated as CSAPGAVGTEAFF.

In this sample, this clonotype turned up a few times. The V gene is TRBV7-2, the J gene TRBJ2-1, with TRBD2 matching over 10 bases. With V trimmed by 5 bases and J by 4 bases, 5 bases remained unmatched. Germline assignment: CDR1 SGHTA and CDR2 FQGNSA. The CDR3 covers 15 residues. CDR3 DNA sequence: TGTGCCAGCAGCGTCGGACTAGCGGAATACAATGAGCAGTTCTTC. This encodes CASSVGLAEYNEQFF. The full variable domain, with the rest looked up from reference TRBV7-2 and TRBJ2-1, is GAGVSQSPSNKVTEKGKDVELRCDPISGHTALYWYRQSLGQGLEFLIYFQGNSAPDKSGLPSDRFSAERTGGSVSTLTIQRTQQEDSAVYLCASSVGLAEYNEQFFGPGTRLTVL.

V gene TRBV29-1 combines with J gene TRBJ1-1; D unclear. This CDR3 comprises 13 residues. Deletions cut 7 bases from V and 0 bases from J, with 12 bases between. Germline V gives CDR1 SQVTM, CDR2 ANQGSEA. CDR3 DNA: TGCAGCGCCGAAAGGCAGCTGAACACTGAAGCTTTCTTT. It codes for CSAERQLNTEAFF.

This clonotype was found many times. The chain links TRBV6-2 or TRBV6-3 to TRBJ2-7; 7 bases agree with TRBD2. The CDR3 has 13 residues. With 10 bases clipped from V and 6 bases from J, the junction kept 12 bases outside the gene matches. Germline CDR1 is MNHEY and CDR2 is SVGEGT. Here the CDR3 reads CATQSGALGEQYF. CDR3 nucleotides: TGTGCCACCCAGAGCGGGGCCCTGGGCGAGCAGTACTTC.

Only a few counts were recorded for this clonotype. CDR3 coding DNA: TGTGCCAGCAGTTCGGGACTAGCGGGAGCGGACGAGCAGTACTTC. Translating it yields CASSSGLAGADEQYF. The chain recombines TRBV12-3 or TRBV12-4 with TRBJ2-7; 14 bases are a match to TRBD2. The CDR3 length is 15 residues. The trim removed 4 bases at V and 5 bases at J, leaving 4 bases unmatched.

The V and J genes are TRBV11-2 and TRBJ2-3; D gene unclear. CDR3 length equals 11 residues. Germline V gene lookup returns CDR1 SGHAT and CDR2 FQNNGV. Trimming left V 8 bases short and J 5 bases short, with 8 bases between. This CDR3 is CASGILDTQYF. CDR3 in DNA: TGTGCCAGCGGGATTTTAGATACGCAGTATTTT.

CDR3: CASSPGYLSDTQYF. The CDR3 nucleotides read TGCGCCAGCAGCCCCGGTTATCTCTCAGATACGCAGTATTTT. V and J are TRBV5-1 and TRBJ2-3; D remains ambiguous. Germline-derived CDR1 and CDR2 are SGHRS and YFSETQ. This CDR3 has 14 amino acids. Trimming removed 4 bases from V and 4 bases from J, with 13 bases in between.

This clonotype was seen a few times. The chain is built from TRBV4-1 and TRBJ1-1; no clear D gene. This CDR3 spans 14 amino acids. V was pared by 0 bases and J by 4 bases, with 9 bases between. Germline values: CDR1 MGHRA, CDR2 YSYEKL. The CDR3 sequence is CASSQDPVGTEAFF. The CDR3 nucleotides read TGCGCCAGCAGCCAAGATCCCGTGGGCACTGAAGCTTTCTTT.

Regarding this clonotype: At one end the junction does not follow the germline gene, possibly because of a read error. This rearrangement joins TRBV2 to TRBJ2-3, with D unclear. The CDR3 is 15 residues long. The germline V gene encodes CDR1 SNHLY and CDR2 FYNNEI. CDR3 in amino acids: CASSEVSTLADTQYF. The CDR3 region has the DNA TGTGCCAGCAGTGAGGTCTCGACCCTCGCAGATACACAGTATTTT.

The gene calls are TRBV27 and TRBJ2-5; 13 bases map to TRBD2. The J call may not be correct, given that the DNA end is closer to TRBJ2-7. The CDR3 covers 15 residues. Germline CDR1 is MNHEY and CDR2 is SMNVEV (reference sequence). The CDR3 spells CASAGLAGYDDEQYF. The CDR3 nucleotides are TGTGCCAGCGCGGGACTAGCGGGATACGATGACGAGCAGTACTTC.

Points on this clonotype: Sequence at one end of the junction differs from germline and may be a read error. V usage is TRBV7-3 and J usage is TRBJ2-5; TRBD2 matches at 8 bases. This CDR3 has 13 amino acids. The germline gives CDR1 SGHTA, CDR2 FQGTGA. In nucleotides, the CDR3 is TGTGCCAGCAGCCAGACTAGCGACATGAGGGTGTTCTTC. It yields the protein CASSQTSDMRVFF.